Only one count was recorded for the clone carrying this TCR beta chain. As yet, its antigen is unknown. The CDR3 runs 14 residues. The germline V and J ends were trimmed by 6 bases and 0 bases, with 9 bases remaining between them. Germline V gene lookup returns CDR1 MGHDK and CDR2 SYGVNS. Nominal health characterized the donors when sampled, though unrecorded immune exposures were likely. The sample comes from a study of cytomegalovirus exposure and HLA in healthy donors. Study-wide points: Several of the most significant clusters appeared, in a later analysis, to be linked to common viral pathogens. Most of the CMV-associated TCR beta chains (in a later analysis) appeared to be HLA-restricted. Around 18,000 TCR beta sequences were associated with HLA alleles at 0.05 false discovery rate in a later analysis.

PCR amplification relied on 60 Vbeta primers (plus 13 Jbeta primers). TCRdb keeps only in-frame clones here, not all; method: immunoSEQ multiplex PCR. Of around 40,000 clones listed, about 60% are singletons. The sequencing sample was made of PBMCs. V is TRBV25-1 and J is TRBJ2-1, with a tentative D call TRBD2 (5 bases). The sequence was obtained from a human donor in good health. CDR3 nucleotide sequence: TGTGCCAGCAGCCGGGGTAGCTCCTACAATGAGCAGTTCTTC. Translation: CASSRGSSYNEQFF.